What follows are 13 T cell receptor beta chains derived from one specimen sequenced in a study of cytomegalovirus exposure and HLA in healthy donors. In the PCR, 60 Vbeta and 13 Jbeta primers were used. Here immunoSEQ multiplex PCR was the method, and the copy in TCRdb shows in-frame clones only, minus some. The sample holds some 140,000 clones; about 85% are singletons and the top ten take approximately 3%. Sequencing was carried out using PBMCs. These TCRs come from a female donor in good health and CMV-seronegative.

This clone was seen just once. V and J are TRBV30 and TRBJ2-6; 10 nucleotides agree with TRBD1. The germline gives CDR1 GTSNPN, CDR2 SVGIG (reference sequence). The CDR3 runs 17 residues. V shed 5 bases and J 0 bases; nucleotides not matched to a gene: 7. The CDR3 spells CAWHRDRGNSGANVLTF. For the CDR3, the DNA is TGTGCCTGGCACCGGGACAGGGGCAACTCTGGGGCCAACGTCCTGACTTTC.

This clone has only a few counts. CDR3 nucleotide sequence: TGTGCCAGCAGTGCACAGGGGGGGATAGCTGAAGCTTTCTTT. This codes for CASSAQGGIAEAFF. This chain connects TRBV6-5 to TRBJ1-1; 8 bases are a match to TRBD1. Trimming removed 5 bases from V and 6 bases from J; junction bases left unmatched: 8. CDR1 is MNHEY, CDR2 SVGAGI, per germline. The CDR3 consists of 14 residues.

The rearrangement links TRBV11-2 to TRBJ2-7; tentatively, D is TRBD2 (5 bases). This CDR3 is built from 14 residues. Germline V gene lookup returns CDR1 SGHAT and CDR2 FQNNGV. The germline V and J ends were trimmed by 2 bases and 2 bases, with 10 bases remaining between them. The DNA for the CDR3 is TGTGCCAGCAGCTTATTGAGGGCGACCTACGAGCAGTACTTC. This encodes CASSLLRATYEQYF.

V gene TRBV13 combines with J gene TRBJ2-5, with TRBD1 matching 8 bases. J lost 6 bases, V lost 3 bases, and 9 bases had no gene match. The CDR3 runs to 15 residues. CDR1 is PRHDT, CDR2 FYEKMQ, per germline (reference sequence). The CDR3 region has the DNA TGTGCCAGCAGCTTCGGGACAGGCGGCTTGAAGACCCAGTACTTC. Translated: CASSFGTGGLKTQYF. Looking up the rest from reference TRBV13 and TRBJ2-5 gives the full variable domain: AAGVIQSPRHLIKEKRETATLKCYPIPRHDTVYWYQQGPGQDPQFLISFYEKMQSDKGSIPDRFSAQQFSDYHSELNMSSLELGDSALYFCASSFGTGGLKTQYFGPGTRLLVL.

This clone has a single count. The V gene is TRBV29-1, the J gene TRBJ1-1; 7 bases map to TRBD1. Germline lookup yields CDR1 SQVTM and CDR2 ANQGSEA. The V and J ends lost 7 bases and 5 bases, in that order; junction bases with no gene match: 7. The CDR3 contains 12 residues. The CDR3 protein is CSADQTGTEAFF. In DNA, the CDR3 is TGCAGCGCTGATCAGACAGGGACTGAAGCTTTCTTT.

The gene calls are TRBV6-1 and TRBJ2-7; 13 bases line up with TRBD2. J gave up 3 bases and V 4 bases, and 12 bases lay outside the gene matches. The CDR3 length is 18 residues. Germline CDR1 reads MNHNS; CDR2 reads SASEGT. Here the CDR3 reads CASSGTGGGLAGVYEQYF. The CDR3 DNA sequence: TGTGCCAGCAGTGGGACAGGGGGAGGACTAGCGGGAGTCTACGAGCAGTACTTC.

The CDR3 region has the DNA TGTGCCAGCAGCCAAGAGATAGACTATGGCTACACCTTC. Protein sequence: CASSQEIDYGYTF. V gene TRBV14 combines with J gene TRBJ1-2; D remains ambiguous. The CDR3 length is 13 residues. Deletions cut 0 bases from V and 3 bases from J, with 5 bases between. From germline, CDR1 is SGHDN and CDR2 FVKESK.

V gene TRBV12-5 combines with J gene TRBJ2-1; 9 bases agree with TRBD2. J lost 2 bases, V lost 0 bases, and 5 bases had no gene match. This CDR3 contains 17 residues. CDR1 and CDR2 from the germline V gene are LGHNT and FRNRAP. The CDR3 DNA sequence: TGTGCTAGTGGTTTGGTAGGGTTAGCGGGGGCCTACAATGAGCAGTTCTTC. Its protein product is CASGLVGLAGAYNEQFF.

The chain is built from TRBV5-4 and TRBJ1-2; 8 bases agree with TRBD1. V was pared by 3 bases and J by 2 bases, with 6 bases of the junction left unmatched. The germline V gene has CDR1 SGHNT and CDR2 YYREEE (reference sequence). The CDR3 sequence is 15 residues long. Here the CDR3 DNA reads TGTGCCAGCAGCTGGGGACAGGATCCAAACTATGGCTACACCTTC. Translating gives CASSWGQDPNYGYTF. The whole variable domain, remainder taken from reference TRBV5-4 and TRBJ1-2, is ETGVTQSPTHLIKTRGQQVTLRCSSQSGHNTVSWYQQALGQGPQFIFQYYREEENGRGNFPPRFSGLQFPNYSSELNVNALELDDSALYLCASSWGQDPNYGYTFGSGTRLTVV.

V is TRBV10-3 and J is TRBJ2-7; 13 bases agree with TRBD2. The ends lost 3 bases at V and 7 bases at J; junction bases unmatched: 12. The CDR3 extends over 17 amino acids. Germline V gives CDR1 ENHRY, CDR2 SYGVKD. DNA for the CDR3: TGTGCCATCAGTGACCCTACTAGCGGGGGGGCCCAGTGGGAGCAGTACTTC. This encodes CAISDPTSGGAQWEQYF.

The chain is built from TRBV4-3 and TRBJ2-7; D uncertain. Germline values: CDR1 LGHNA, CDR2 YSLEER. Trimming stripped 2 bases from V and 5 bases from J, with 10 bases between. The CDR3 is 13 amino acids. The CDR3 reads CASSQSFDNEQYF. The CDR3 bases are TGCGCCAGCAGCCAATCCTTTGACAACGAGCAGTACTTC.

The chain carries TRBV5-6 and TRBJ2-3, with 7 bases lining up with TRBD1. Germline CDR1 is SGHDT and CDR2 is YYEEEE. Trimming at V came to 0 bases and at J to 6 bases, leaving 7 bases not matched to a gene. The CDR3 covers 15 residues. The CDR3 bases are TGTGCCAGCAGCTTGGGAGGGGGCCAGGGGGATACGCAGTATTTT. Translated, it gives CASSLGGGQGDTQYF.

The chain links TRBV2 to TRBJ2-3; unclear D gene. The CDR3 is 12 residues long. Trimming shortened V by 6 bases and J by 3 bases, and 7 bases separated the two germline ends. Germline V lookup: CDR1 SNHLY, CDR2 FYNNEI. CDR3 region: CASRWSTDTQYF. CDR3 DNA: TGTGCCAGCAGATGGAGTACAGATACGCAGTATTTT. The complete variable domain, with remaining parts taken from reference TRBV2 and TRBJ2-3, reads EPEVTQTPSHQVTQMGQEVILRCVPISNHLYFYWYRQILGQKVEFLVSFYNNEISEKSEIFDDQFSVERPDGSNFTLKIRSTKLEDSAMYFCASRWSTDTQYFGPGTRLTVL.